A selection of T cell receptor beta chains follows, all from one sample in a study of STAT5B mutations in CD4+ large granular lymphocyte leukemia. The assay was immunoSEQ multiplex PCR, and TCRdb's table has in-frame clones only and misses some. This table has 20,000 to 25,000 clones, around two thirds appearing once. Sequenced sample: CD4+ T cells from blood buffy coats. All receptors derive from a human donor in good health. CDR3s include the opening cysteine and the closing phenylalanine or tryptophan. A D gene is named only where the DNA matches it firmly. Size is stated for part of the rows, as once, few or many counts, or as a class when the clone is expanded.

TRBJ1-6 TRBV5-8 NA few CASSLQGRSPLHF TGTGCCAGCAGCTTGCAGGGTCGTTCACCCCTCCACTTT
TRBJ2-1 TRBV4-1 NA NA CASSQATPPRGGNEQFF TGCGCCAGCAGCCAAGCCACCCCCCCTCGAGGAGGCAATGAGCAGTTCTTC
TRBJ2-7 TRBV7-9 TRBD1 NA CASSASGQGTYEQYF TGTGCCAGCAGCGCTTCGGGACAGGGAACCTACGAGCAGTACTTC
TRBJ2-1 TRBV5-1 NA few CASSFGMDNEQFF TGCGCCAGCAGCTTCGGGATGGACAATGAGCAGTTCTTC
TRBJ1-1 TRBV9 TRBD1 few CASSVAQGGGGAFF TGTGCCAGCAGCGTAGCTCAGGGGGGCGGAGGGGCTTTCTTT
TRBJ2-7 TRBV6-1 NA NA CASSEQGPGEQYF TGTGCCAGCAGTGAGCAGGGGCCGGGCGAGCAGTACTTC
TRBJ1-2 TRBV6-1 NA few CASRRDGYYGYTF TGTGCCAGCAGGAGGGACGGCTACTATGGCTACACCTTC
TRBJ2-5 TRBV28 NA NA CASSFRAGSETQYF TGTGCCAGCAGTTTTCGCGCAGGGTCGGAGACCCAGTACTTC
TRBJ1-5 TRBV28 NA few CAIRGVNQPQHF TGTGCCATCCGAGGGGTGAACCAGCCCCAGCATTTT
TRBJ2-2 TRBV30 NA few CAWRGYYTGELFF TGTGCCTGGAGGGGTTATTACACCGGGGAGCTGTTTTTT
TRBJ1-5 TRBV28 NA NA CASSFGRVAGIHQPQHF TGTGCCAGCAGTTTTGGCAGGGTGGCAGGGATACATCAGCCCCAGCATTTT
TRBJ1-2 TRBV14 NA NA CASSQDREYGYTF TGTGCCAGCAGCCAAGATAGAGAATATGGCTACACCTTC
TRBJ1-2 TRBV4-2 TRBD1 few CASSPQGGAGYGYTF TGTGCCAGCAGCCCACAAGGGGGCGCGGGCTATGGCTACACCTTC
TRBJ1-2 TRBV6-5 NA NA CASSTRGGVGYTF TGTGCCAGCAGTACTCGGGGAGGGGTCGGCTACACCTTC
TRBJ1-1 TRBV7-8 NA NA CASSWRQPGEAFF TGTGCCAGCAGCTGGCGACAGCCCGGGGAAGCTTTCTTT
TRBJ1-2 TRBV2 NA few CASSEATTGGGGYTF TGTGCCAGCAGTGAAGCTACTACCGGGGGTGGTGGCTACACCTTC
TRBJ1-2 TRBV6-1 NA NA CASSAGPIGTYGYTF TGTGCCAGCAGTGCGGGACCCATAGGGACCTATGGCTACACCTTC
TRBJ2-1 TRBV19 TRBD2 NA CATMRLAGAEGNEQFF TGTGCCACTATGCGACTAGCGGGAGCCGAGGGCAATGAGCAGTTCTTC